This TCR beta chain was recovered during a study of identical twins. Overall study findings and caveats: Excess sharing by twins proved weaker in beta out-of-frame sequences.

This clonotype was counted a few times. The antigen remains undetermined. TCRdb used MiXCR to reprocess the 5' RACE reads, holding one entry per CDR3 protein. Of approximately 700,000 distinct CDR3 sequences detected, 15% to 20% appear once; the ten largest clones hold around 13%. The CDR3 consists of 16 residues. CDR1 LNHNV and CDR2 YYDKDF come from the germline V gene (reference sequence). Trimming removed 1 base at V and 8 bases at J, with 15 bases between. The sample was also reused in another study, on T cells expressing NK-cell markers. From that study: Out of eight donors sequenced, seven tested HCMV-seropositive and the remaining one seronegative.

Material: PBMCs. The rearrangement joins TRBV15 to TRBJ1-6; D unresolved. This receptor was identified in a woman in her late teens or twenties in good health. The CDR3 DNA reads TGTGCCACCAGCAGAGCCGCGCCGGGTGAGGATTCACCCCTCCACTTT. This translates into CATSRAAPGEDSPLHF.